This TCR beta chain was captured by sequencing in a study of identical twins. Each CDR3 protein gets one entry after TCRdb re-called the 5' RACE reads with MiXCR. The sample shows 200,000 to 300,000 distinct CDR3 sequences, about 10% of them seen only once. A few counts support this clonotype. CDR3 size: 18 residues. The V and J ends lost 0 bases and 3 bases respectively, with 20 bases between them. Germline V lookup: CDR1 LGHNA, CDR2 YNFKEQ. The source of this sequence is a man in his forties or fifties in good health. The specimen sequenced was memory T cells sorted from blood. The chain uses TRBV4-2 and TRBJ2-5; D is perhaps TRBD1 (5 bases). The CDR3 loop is CASSQDRASVRLEETQYF. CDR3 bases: TGTGCCAGCAGCCAAGACAGGGCATCCGTGCGCTTGGAAGAGACCCAGTACTTC.